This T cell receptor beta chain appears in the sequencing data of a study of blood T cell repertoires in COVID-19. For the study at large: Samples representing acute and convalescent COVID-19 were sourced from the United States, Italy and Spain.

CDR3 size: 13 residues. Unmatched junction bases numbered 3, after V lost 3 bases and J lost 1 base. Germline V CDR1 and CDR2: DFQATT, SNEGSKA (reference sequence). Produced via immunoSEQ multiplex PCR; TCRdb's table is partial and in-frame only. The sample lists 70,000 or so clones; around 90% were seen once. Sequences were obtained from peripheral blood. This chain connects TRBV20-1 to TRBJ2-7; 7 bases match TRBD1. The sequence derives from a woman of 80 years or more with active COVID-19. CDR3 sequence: CSASTGASYEQYF. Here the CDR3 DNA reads TGCAGTGCTAGTACAGGGGCTTCCTACGAGCAGTACTTC.